Listed here are 20 T cell receptor beta chains from one sample, sequenced in a study of OX40 agonist ivuxolimab in advanced cancers. The protocol was immunoSEQ multiplex PCR, while the TCRdb copy is restricted to in-frame clones and leaves out a portion. The table includes just under 20,000 clones, over 75% detected once. This specimen was CD4+ or CD8+ T cells sorted from blood, taken in a trial of the OX40 agonist ivuxolimab. The source of these receptors is an adult with an advanced solid tumor such as melanoma, head and neck, liver or kidney cancer.

This clone was detected a few times. The chain is built from TRBV19 and TRBJ1-5, with D uncertain. With 7 bases removed from V and 2 bases from J, the gap between germline ends came to 12 bases. CDR3 length equals 14 residues. Germline lookup yields CDR1 LNHDA and CDR2 SQIVND (reference sequence). CDR3 residues: CASNFGWGNQPQHF. For the CDR3, the DNA is TGTGCCAGTAACTTCGGCTGGGGCAATCAGCCCCAGCATTTT.

The V gene is TRBV27, the J gene TRBJ2-6; D not resolved. The V end lost 5 bases, the J end lost 0 bases, and 8 bases lay between the germline ends. The CDR3 sequence is 15 residues long. CDR1 and CDR2 (germline): MNHEY, SMNVEV (reference sequence). The CDR3 here is CASSMTDSGANVLTF. CDR3 coding DNA: TGTGCCAGCAGTATGACTGACTCTGGGGCCAACGTCCTGACTTTC. Looking up the rest from reference TRBV27 and TRBJ2-6 gives the full variable domain: EAQVTQNPRYLITVTGKKLTVTCSQNMNHEYMSWYRQDPGLGLRQIYYSMNVEVTDKGDVPEGYKVSRKEKRNFPLILESPSPNQTSLYFCASSMTDSGANVLTFGAGSRLTVL.

This chain joins TRBV5-4 and TRBJ1-5, with 10 bases aligning to TRBD1. J gave up 2 bases and V 2 bases, and 7 bases lay outside the gene matches. The CDR3 spans 17 residues. The germline V gene has CDR1 SGHNT and CDR2 YYREEE (reference sequence). This CDR3 is CASSLWTGGRRNQPQHF. Written as DNA, the CDR3 is TGTGCCAGCAGCTTATGGACAGGGGGAAGGCGCAATCAGCCCCAGCATTTT.

The V and J genes are TRBV21-1 and TRBJ1-6. TRBV21-1 is designated a pseudogene. The CDR3 is 16 residues long. The chain's CDR3 is CASSKGGRDPNSPLHF. The CDR3 region has the DNA TGTGCCAGCAGCAAAGGAGGCCGGGACCCGAATTCACCCCTCCACTTT.

The gene calls are TRBV7-9 and TRBJ1-1; 8 bases line up with TRBD1. The CDR3 is 17 residues long. Per the germline V gene, CDR1 is SEHNR and CDR2 is FQNEAQ (reference sequence). After removal of 1 base from V and 5 bases from J, the junction contained 12 bases not matched to a gene. The CDR3 reads CASSLGAFGQGLTEAFF. The CDR3 DNA reads as TGTGCCAGCAGCTTAGGGGCGTTCGGACAGGGATTGACTGAAGCTTTCTTT.

The J gene is TRBJ2-7, the V gene TRBV6-1; D gene ambiguous. The V gene lost 9 bases and the J gene lost 6 bases, with 15 bases spanning the gap. The CDR3 has 12 amino acids. Looked up from germline, CDR1 is MNHNS and CDR2 is SASEGT. CDR3 sequence: CASRIQPSEQYF. The CDR3 DNA sequence: TGTGCCAGTCGGATTCAACCAAGCGAGCAGTACTTC.

The chain is built from TRBV10-2 and TRBJ1-3, with D perhaps matching TRBD1 (6 bases). Trimming took 3 bases from V and 3 from J, leaving 6 bases between them. The length of the CDR3 is 13 residues. Germline CDR1 and CDR2: WSHSY and SAAADI. The DNA for the CDR3 is TGCGCCAGCAGTGACAGGGGTGGAAACACCATATATTTT. Translation gives CASSDRGGNTIYF.

V is TRBV11-2 and J is TRBJ2-1; 9 bases agree with TRBD1. Per the germline V gene, CDR1 is SGHAT and CDR2 is FQNNGV. CDR3 length equals 15 residues. Trimming cost V 5 bases and J 8 bases; bases outside gene matches: 10. The DNA for the CDR3 is TGTGCCAGCAGCCCGGGACAGGGAGTCTTGGATGAGCAGTTCTTC. It encodes CASSPGQGVLDEQFF.

This clone was found a few times. This chain joins TRBV5-6 and TRBJ1-6; 7 bases map to TRBD1. V lost 4 bases to trimming and J lost 7 bases; unmatched junction nucleotides: 8. Germline values: CDR1 SGHDT, CDR2 YYEEEE. This CDR3 contains 15 residues. CDR3 protein: CASSPNRGLNSPLHF. CDR3 sequence (DNA): TGTGCCAGCAGCCCGAACAGGGGCTTGAATTCACCCCTCCACTTT.

The chain couples TRBV6-1 to TRBJ1-4; TRBD1 aligns across 8 bases. The V segment lost 6 bases and the J segment 6 bases; nucleotides outside the gene matches: 9. The CDR3 sequence is 15 residues long. The germline V gene has CDR1 MNHNS and CDR2 SASEGT. The DNA of the CDR3 is TGTGCCAGCAGCGTCGACAGGGGATATGATGAAAAACTGTTTTTT. Amino acids: CASSVDRGYDEKLFF.

This clone was detected once. The CDR3 DNA reads as TGTGCCAGCAGCTTTAAATACGGGACAGAGGTAAGTCAGCCCCAGCATTTT. Protein sequence: CASSFKYGTEVSQPQHF. This chain links TRBV11-3 with TRBJ1-5; 7 positions agree with TRBD1. The CDR3 consists of 17 residues. The trim removed 3 bases at V and 6 bases at J, leaving 14 bases unmatched. Per germline, CDR1 SGHNT and CDR2 YENEEA.

The chain has TRBV7-3 and TRBJ2-2; perhaps TRBD2 as D (7 bases). Deletions cut 5 bases from V and 0 bases from J, with 16 bases between. Germline lookup yields CDR1 SGHTA and CDR2 FQGTGA. The CDR3 is made up of 17 amino acids. The chain's CDR3 is CASSPAWGGPNTGELFF. In DNA, the CDR3 is TGTGCCAGCAGCCCCGCTTGGGGGGGGCCGAACACCGGGGAGCTGTTTTTT. Full variable domain (missing parts from reference TRBV7-3 and TRBJ2-2): GAGVSQTPSNKVTEKGKYVELRCDPISGHTALYWYRQSLGQGPEFLIYFQGTGAADDSGLPNDRFFAVRPEGSVSTLKIQRTERGDSAVYLCASSPAWGGPNTGELFFGEGSRLTVL.

The chain employs TRBV5-1 and TRBJ2-1, with 8 bases aligning to TRBD2. Germline loops: CDR1 SGHRS, CDR2 YFSETQ. The V gene end was trimmed by 0 bases and the J gene end by 6 bases; junction bases not matched to a gene: 8. This CDR3 region has 16 residues. The CDR3 reads CASSLGTGLVGNEQFF. CDR3 DNA sequence: TGCGCCAGCAGCTTGGGTACGGGACTAGTGGGCAATGAGCAGTTCTTC.

The chain recombines TRBV14 with TRBJ1-4; TRBD1 matches 7 bases. Germline assignment: CDR1 SGHDN and CDR2 FVKESK. The CDR3 covers 16 residues. J gave up 0 bases and V 4 bases, and 5 bases lay outside the gene matches. CDR3 protein: CASSRRQGATNEKLFF. DNA of the CDR3: TGTGCCAGCAGCCGACGACAGGGAGCAACTAATGAAAAACTGTTTTTT.

This clone showed up just a few times. The genes are TRBV6-5 and TRBJ1-2, with D perhaps TRBD1 (5 bases). This CDR3 has 12 amino acids. CDR1 is MNHEY and CDR2 is SVGAGI in the germline V gene. V was clipped by 4 bases and J by 8 bases, with 11 bases between them. As DNA, the CDR3 is TGTGCCAGCAGTTTCGCTCCAGGGGGCTACACCTTC. Its protein is CASSFAPGGYTF.

A single count supports this clone. The chain is built from TRBV2 and TRBJ2-7; D not certain. Germline loops: CDR1 SNHLY, CDR2 FYNNEI. This CDR3 is 11 amino acids long. The V end lost 1 base, the J end lost 12 bases, and 10 bases lay between the germline ends. CDR3: CASSEVRRSYF. In DNA, the CDR3 is TGTGCCAGCAGTGAAGTTCGGCGATCGTACTTC. Using reference TRBV2 and TRBJ2-7 for the parts outside the CDR3, the full variable domain is EPEVTQTPSHQVTQMGQEVILRCVPISNHLYFYWYRQILGQKVEFLVSFYNNEISEKSEIFDDQFSVERPDGSNFTLKIRSTKLEDSAMYFCASSEVRRSYFGPGTRLTVT.

CDR3 sequence reads: CASSMRQGGNQPQHF. The CDR3 region has the DNA TGTGCCAGTAGTATGCGGCAGGGAGGCAATCAGCCCCAGCATTTT. The genes are TRBV19 and TRBJ1-5, with D possibly being TRBD1 (5 bases). CDR1 is LNHDA, CDR2 SQIVND, per germline (reference sequence). The CDR3 runs to 15 residues. Trimming left V 3 bases short and J 2 bases short, with 11 bases between.

This CDR3 reads CASSVSGTLTDTQYF. In DNA, the CDR3 is TGTGCCAGCAGCGTATCCGGGACTCTCACAGATACGCAGTATTTT. The rearrangement links TRBV9 to TRBJ2-3, with D possibly matching TRBD2 (6 bases). CDR3 length equals 15 residues. The V and J ends lost 1 base and 2 bases respectively, with 11 bases between them. CDR1 is SGDLS and CDR2 is YYNGEE in the germline V gene.

With regard to this clone: This specimen includes other DNA sequences encoding the same CDR3. The rearrangement joins TRBV18 to TRBJ2-5; D remains ambiguous. V lost 6 bases to trimming and J lost 2 bases, with 7 bases between them. In germline, CDR1 is KGHSH, CDR2 LQKENI. The CDR3 contains 12 residues. The CDR3 nucleotides are TGTGCCAGCTCGACCCGGCAAGAGACCCAGTACTTC. Amino acid sequence: CASSTRQETQYF.

The CDR3 spells CASSVLAGTSYEQYF. The CDR3 DNA is TGTGCCAGCAGTGTATTAGCGGGAACCTCCTACGAGCAGTACTTC. The chain couples TRBV25-1 to TRBJ2-7, with TRBD2 matching 8 bases. The CDR3 runs to 15 residues. V trimming: 4 bases; J trimming: 0 bases; junction bases outside the gene matches: 5. CDR1 and CDR2 (germline): MGHDK, SYGVNS.